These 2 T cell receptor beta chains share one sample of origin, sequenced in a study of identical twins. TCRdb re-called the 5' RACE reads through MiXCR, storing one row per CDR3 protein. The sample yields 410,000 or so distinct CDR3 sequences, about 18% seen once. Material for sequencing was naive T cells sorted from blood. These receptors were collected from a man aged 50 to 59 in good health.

The CDR3 nucleotides are TGTGCCAGCAGCTTAGGGGACCTTAGTGGGAATGAGCAGTTCTTC. Protein sequence: CASSLGDLSGNEQFF. This chain joins TRBV11-1 and TRBJ2-1; either TRBD1 or TRBD2 may fit D (5 bases each). The length of the CDR3 is 15 residues. Deletions cut 1 base from V and 7 bases from J, with 14 bases between. Per the germline V gene, CDR1 is SGHAT and CDR2 is FQDESV (reference sequence).

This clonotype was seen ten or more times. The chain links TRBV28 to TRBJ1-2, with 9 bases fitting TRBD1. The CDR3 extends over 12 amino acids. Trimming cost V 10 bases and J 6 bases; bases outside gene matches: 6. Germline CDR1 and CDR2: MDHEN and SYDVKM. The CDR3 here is CATTGTGNGYTF. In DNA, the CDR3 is TGTGCCACCACGGGGACAGGGAATGGCTACACCTTC.